This TCR beta chain is from a study of shared clonotypes between healthy human individuals. Looking at the study overall: Researchers drew samples from two women and a few men aged 18 to 49. Study results and caveats: Clonotypes shared by all four donors outscored non-shared clonotypes in generation probability.

Concerning this clone itself: Antigen unknown.

After removal of 2 bases from V and 0 bases from J, the junction contained 6 bases not matched to a gene. The CDR3 spans 19 residues. CDR1 is ENHRY and CDR2 is SYGVKD in the germline V gene. In the original processing: With immunoSEQ giving junction-only sequences and no quality scores, filtering differed. Method: immunoSEQ multiplex PCR; TCRdb's copy keeps in-frame clones and lacks some. V and J calls and clone size are given by that table; D and trimming were obtained from the DNA. The sample includes 600,000 to 750,000 clones, 80% to 95% of them seen just once. Healthy and HIV-negative, the adult donors had no recent acute infections or vaccinations.

The V call is TRBV10-3, the J call TRBJ2-6, with TRBD1 matching over 11 bases. Input material: memory CD8+ T cells from PBMCs. Indicated subset: CD45RO+ cells pooled with CCR7-negative TemRA cells. The origin of this receptor is a man aged 18 to 35 in good health. Some clones in this sample may be carry-over from other donors' samples. The CDR3 sequence is CAISEKGTGGPSGANVLTF. The CDR3 DNA sequence: TGTGCCATCAGTGAGAAAGGGACAGGGGGGCCCTCTGGGGCCAACGTCCTGACTTTC.